Here is one T cell receptor (beta chain) with its context. Original analysis: Estimation of nucleated cell counts was performed using reference gene primer amplification. Assay used: immunoSEQ multiplex PCR; TCRdb lists only in-frame clones, some missing. D and trimming were read from the DNA, whereas the V and J calls and clone size are those reported in that table. The sample lists approximately 210,000 clones; approximately 90% were seen once. This record comes from a study of blood T cell repertoires in COVID-19. This CDR3 region has 15 residues. In germline, CDR1 is MNHEY, CDR2 SVGAGI. The V and J ends lost 0 bases and 2 bases respectively, with 10 bases between them.

The TCR originated in a woman younger than 45 who had recovered from COVID-19. This chain uses TRBV6-5 with TRBJ1-2; D uncertain. Sample: PBMCs or T cells enriched from blood (not recorded which). The CDR3 bases are TGTGCCAGCAGTTACTCGTTGTACGGGAACTATGGCTACACCTTC. This codes for CASSYSLYGNYGYTF.